This entry is about one T cell receptor beta chain. These data are taken from a study of CD8+ T cells in alopecia areata. In alopecia areata patients, both lesional scalp punch biopsies and peripheral blood were collected. Both CD4+ and CD8+ T cells were separated by sorting PBMCs. RNA was extracted and reverse transcribed into cDNA as the sequencing template. Assay: immunoSEQ multiplex PCR; the TCRdb copy retains only in-frame clones and omits some. This table has tens of thousands of clones, roughly 58% appearing once. The TCR was taken from a human donor with alopecia areata. What was sequenced was NKG2D-high CD8+ T cells sorted from blood.

CDR3 in amino acids: CASSQLATLVGSTEAFF. The CDR3 DNA sequence: TGCGCCAGCAGCCAATTAGCCACCCTGGTGGGGAGCACTGAAGCTTTCTTT. J is TRBJ1-1 and V is TRBV4-1; D remains unclear. Deletions cut 2 bases from V and 4 bases from J, with 20 bases between. CDR3 length equals 17 residues. The germline gives CDR1 MGHRA, CDR2 YSYEKL.